One and the same sample provided the 32 T cell receptor beta chains below, sequenced in a study of blood T cell repertoires in COVID-19. The table came from immunoSEQ multiplex PCR; TCRdb's copy has only in-frame clones and leaves some out. The profile covers about 230,000 clones, with just over 85% appearing a single time and roughly a sixth taken by the ten largest. The sample taken for sequencing was PBMCs or T cells enriched from blood (not recorded which). The receptor set was obtained from a man in his late teens or twenties who had recovered from COVID-19.

There are a few counts of this clone. J is TRBJ1-1 and V is TRBV11-3; 9 positions match TRBD1. V lost 5 bases, J lost 0 bases, and 4 bases stayed unmatched. The CDR3 is 15 amino acids. Germline V gives CDR1 SGHNT, CDR2 YENEEA. The CDR3 bases are TGTGCCAGCAGCGGACAGGGGTCCCTGAACACTGAAGCTTTCTTT. Protein sequence: CASSGQGSLNTEAFF. The full variable domain, with the rest looked up from reference TRBV11-3 and TRBJ1-1, is EAGVVQSPRYKIIEKKQPVAFWCNPISGHNTLYWYLQNLGQGPELLIRYENEEAVDDSQLPKDRFSAERLKGVDSTLKIQPAELGDSAVYLCASSGQGSLNTEAFFGQGTRLTVV.

V is TRBV4-1 and J is TRBJ1-4; TRBD1 agrees at 9 bases. CDR1 MGHRA and CDR2 YSYEKL come from the germline V gene. V lost 1 base to trimming and J lost 8 bases; unmatched junction nucleotides: 5. The CDR3 runs to 15 residues. CDR3 coding DNA: TGCGCCAGCAGCCAAGGACAGGGGGGCAGCGAAAAACTGTTTTTT. Amino acid sequence: CASSQGQGGSEKLFF.

This clone appeared a single time. The J gene is TRBJ1-2, the V gene TRBV10-3; the match to TRBD1 covers 7 bases. This CDR3 region has 18 residues. V lost 7 bases to trimming and J lost 2 bases; unmatched junction nucleotides: 19. Germline values: CDR1 ENHRY, CDR2 SYGVKD. Written as DNA, the CDR3 is TGTGCCATCAACCTTGGGGGACAGAACCGAGATGGGAACTATGGCTACACCTTC. Encoded protein: CAINLGGQNRDGNYGYTF.

CDR3 protein: CASSLPPGNYGYTF. In nucleotides, the CDR3 is TGCGCCAGCAGCTTGCCACCGGGGAACTATGGCTACACCTTC. The gene calls are TRBV5-1 and TRBJ1-2; D not resolved. V lost 1 base and J 2 bases, leaving 9 bases between the germline ends. The germline V gene encodes CDR1 SGHRS and CDR2 YFSETQ. CDR3 size: 14 residues.

This CDR3 reads CASSDGPWFGSSEKLFF. DNA for the CDR3: TGTGCCAGCAGCGATGGCCCCTGGTTCGGGAGCAGTGAAAAACTGTTTTTT. The rearrangement uses TRBV3-1 (or the pseudogene TRBV3-2) and TRBJ1-4, with unresolved D. CDR1 and CDR2 (germline): LGHDT, YNNKEL (reference sequence). Between the trimmed V and J ends, which lost 5 bases and 7 bases, there was a span of 23 bases. The CDR3 consists of 17 residues.

There are a few counts of this clone. V usage is TRBV18 and J usage is TRBJ2-7, with D unresolved. The CDR3 runs 12 residues. The germline gives CDR1 KGHSH, CDR2 LQKENI. Between the trimmed V and J ends, which lost 5 bases and 6 bases, there was a span of 11 bases. The CDR3: CASSKTPAEQYF. CDR3 coding DNA: TGTGCCAGCTCAAAGACTCCAGCCGAGCAGTACTTC.

J is TRBJ2-1 and V is TRBV4-1; TRBD1 is a possible D gene (5 bases). V lost 5 bases, J lost 5 bases, and 10 bases lay in between. Germline-derived CDR1 and CDR2 are MGHRA and YSYEKL. The CDR3 has 13 amino acids. CDR3 in DNA: TGCGCCAGCAGCTTCGGACAAGACAATGAGCAGTTCTTC. Protein sequence: CASSFGQDNEQFF.

The chain couples TRBV6-5 to TRBJ1-5; 7 nucleotides agree with TRBD1. Germline CDR1 is MNHEY and CDR2 is SVGAGI. V was clipped by 6 bases and J by 0 bases; unmatched bases: 2. There are 14 residues in the CDR3. This CDR3 is CASRTGNSNQPQHF. In DNA, the CDR3 is TGTGCCAGCAGGACAGGGAATAGCAATCAGCCCCAGCATTTT.

The gene calls are TRBV24-1 and TRBJ2-2, with 8 bases that match TRBD2. The length of the CDR3 is 16 residues. J was trimmed by 7 bases and V by 2 bases; bases with no gene match: 8. Germline V gene lookup returns CDR1 KGHDR and CDR2 SFDVKD. CDR3 sequence: CATSDSSGSWVGELFF. CDR3 nucleotides: TGTGCCACCAGTGATTCGAGCGGGAGTTGGGTCGGGGAGCTGTTTTTT.

The V call is TRBV27, the J call TRBJ1-6; TRBD1 agrees at 7 bases. The length of the CDR3 is 15 residues. Germline-derived CDR1 and CDR2 are MNHEY and SMNVEV (reference sequence). V gave up 6 bases and J gave up 6 bases; unmatched junction bases: 8. The CDR3 protein is CASSRSTGSNSPLHF. In nucleotides, the CDR3 is TGTGCCAGCAGCCGGTCGACAGGGAGTAATTCACCCCTCCACTTT.

This clone was recorded a few times. V usage is TRBV7-9 and J usage is TRBJ2-5; 7 bases are shared with TRBD2. This CDR3 comprises 16 residues. Germline V gives CDR1 SEHNR, CDR2 FQNEAQ (reference sequence). V lost 5 bases to trimming and J lost 5 bases; unmatched junction nucleotides: 14. CDR3 coding DNA: TGTGCCAGCAGCACCACGCGGGAGATTGTAGGGGAGACCCAGTACTTC. Its translation is CASSTTREIVGETQYF.

The chain combines TRBV6-4 with TRBJ2-1, with 15 nucleotides matching TRBD2. This CDR3 is 16 amino acids long. Germline V lookup: CDR1 MRHNA, CDR2 SNTAGT. With V trimmed by 6 bases and J by 9 bases, 9 bases remained unmatched. CDR3 protein: CASSNGLAGGPGEQFF. The CDR3 bases are TGTGCCAGCAGCAACGGACTAGCGGGGGGGCCAGGTGAGCAGTTCTTC.

The V call is TRBV6-2 or TRBV6-3, the J call TRBJ2-1; D not certain. The germline V gene encodes CDR1 MNHEY and CDR2 SVGEGT. This CDR3 contains 15 residues. Trimming took 6 bases from V and 4 from J, leaving 16 bases between them. DNA of the CDR3: TGTGCCAGCAGCCTCCGGCTGGGCCGGTACAATGAGCAGTTCTTC. Amino acid sequence: CASSLRLGRYNEQFF.

This clone appeared a single time. The identical CDR3 is also encoded by other nucleotide sequences in the sample. The chain uses TRBV29-1 and TRBJ2-7; 8 bases match TRBD2. Per germline, CDR1 SQVTM and CDR2 ANQGSEA. The CDR3 covers 13 residues. The J segment lost 3 bases and the V segment lost 3 bases, leaving 4 bases of the junction unmatched. The CDR3 DNA reads TGCAGCGTTGAGGGGCTAGCGGGCTACGAGCAGTACTTC. Its protein is CSVEGLAGYEQYF.

This clone turned up a few times. This same CDR3 is encoded by further DNA sequences in the sample. The chain links TRBV19 to TRBJ1-3; D is unclear. Germline-derived CDR1 and CDR2 are LNHDA and SQIVND (reference sequence). The CDR3 runs 14 residues. V shed 1 base and J shed 3 bases, with 7 bases lying between them. Here the CDR3 DNA reads TGTGCCAGTAGTATAGCGGGGAGTGGAAACACCATATATTTT. Its translation: CASSIAGSGNTIYF. The variable domain in full, with the rest retrieved from reference TRBV19 and TRBJ1-3, is DGGITQSPKYLFRKEGQNVTLSCEQNLNHDAMYWYRQDPGQGLRLIYYSQIVNDFQKGDIAEGYSVSREKKESFPLTVTSAQKNPTAFYLCASSIAGSGNTIYFGEGSWLTVV.

This sequence joins TRBV30 and TRBJ1-1; TRBD1 is a possible D gene (6 bases). V was clipped by 2 bases and J by 5 bases, with 21 bases between them. The CDR3 covers 16 residues. In germline, CDR1 is GTSNPN, CDR2 SVGIG (reference sequence). In DNA form, the CDR3 reads TGTGCCTGGAGTTTCAGGGAGGGCAGGGGAGAGACTGAAGCTTTCTTT. As protein: CAWSFREGRGETEAFF.

The genes are TRBV7-6 and TRBJ2-1; tentative D call: TRBD2 (6 bases). Looked up from germline, CDR1 is SGHVS and CDR2 is FNYEAQ. Trimming left V 3 bases short and J 5 bases short, with 14 bases between. The CDR3 consists of 15 residues. The CDR3 spells CASSFGFREDNEQFF. The CDR3 DNA is TGTGCCAGCAGCTTCGGTTTCAGGGAGGACAATGAGCAGTTCTTC.

Notes on this clone: The junction and the germline gene differ at one end; a read error may be behind it. Within the sample, other DNA sequences also encode this same CDR3. This chain uses TRBV7-8 with TRBJ2-5, with 9 positions matching TRBD1. The CDR3 is 14 amino acids. Germline CDR1 reads SGHVS; CDR2 reads FQNEAQ. This CDR3 is CASTPGTGQETQYF. CDR3 DNA: TGTGCCAGCACGCCCGGGACAGGGCAGGAGACTCAGTACTTC.

The chain carries TRBV2 and TRBJ1-4; the D is unclear. Germline loops: CDR1 SNHLY, CDR2 FYNNEI. V lost 5 bases to trimming and J lost 5 bases, with 18 bases between them. The CDR3 is 16 amino acids. Here the CDR3 reads CASSNSYGSRNEKLFF. CDR3 coding DNA: TGTGCCAGCAGTAACTCGTATGGCAGCAGGAATGAAAAACTGTTTTTT. The complete variable domain, with remaining parts taken from reference TRBV2 and TRBJ1-4, reads EPEVTQTPSHQVTQMGQEVILRCVPISNHLYFYWYRQILGQKVEFLVSFYNNEISEKSEIFDDQFSVERPDGSNFTLKIRSTKLEDSAMYFCASSNSYGSRNEKLFFGSGTQLSVL.

This chain links TRBV6-5 with TRBJ2-1; tentatively, D is TRBD2 (6 bases). The CDR3 covers 14 residues. Trimming stripped 0 bases from V and 5 bases from J, with 8 bases between. Germline loops: CDR1 MNHEY, CDR2 SVGAGI. The CDR3: CASSYSGGDNEQFF. The CDR3 region has the DNA TGTGCCAGCAGTTACTCAGGCGGGGACAATGAGCAGTTCTTC.

The genes are TRBV5-1 and TRBJ2-3; 10 nucleotides align to TRBD1. CDR1 and CDR2 from the germline V gene are SGHRS and YFSETQ. The ends lost 4 bases at V and 1 base at J; junction bases unmatched: 12. This CDR3 spans 18 amino acids. CDR3 DNA sequence: TGCGCCAGCAGCGGCACCGGGACAGGGGTGTTAGGCACAGATACGCAGTATTTT. It codes for CASSGTGTGVLGTDTQYF.

The rearrangement uses TRBV24-1 and TRBJ2-7, with D possibly being TRBD1 (6 bases). V lost 2 bases, J lost 1 base, and 14 bases lay in between. The CDR3 spans 16 residues. Germline V gene sequence: CDR1 KGHDR, CDR2 SFDVKD. The CDR3 spells CATSDSSGDTSYEQYF. Here the CDR3 DNA reads TGTGCCACCAGTGATTCTTCCGGGGACACTTCCTACGAGCAGTACTTC.

This clone was recorded only once. This chain joins TRBV11-2 and TRBJ2-1, with D possibly TRBD1 on 5 matching bases. CDR3 size: 16 residues. Per germline, CDR1 SGHAT and CDR2 FQNNGV. Trimming took off 4 bases at V and 0 bases at J, with 13 bases between the two ends. The CDR3 region has the DNA TGTGCCAGCAGCTCAAGAAAAGGGGACTCCTACAATGAGCAGTTCTTC. The encoded protein is CASSSRKGDSYNEQFF.

The chain joins TRBV18 to TRBJ2-1, with D unresolved. Germline lookup yields CDR1 KGHSH and CDR2 LQKENI. The CDR3 loop spans 14 amino acids. Trimming shortened V by 0 bases and J by 8 bases, and 11 bases separated the two germline ends. CDR3 bases: TGTGCCAGCTCACCACCGGCCCTACAGTATGAGCAGTTCTTC. Amino acid sequence: CASSPPALQYEQFF.

This CDR3 reads CASSQERSGGLDEKLFF. The CDR3 region has the DNA TGTGCCAGCAGCCAAGAACGGTCAGGGGGCTTAGATGAAAAACTGTTTTTT. V gene TRBV3-1 (or the pseudogene TRBV3-2) combines with J gene TRBJ1-4; 8 bases align to TRBD1. After removal of 0 bases from V and 6 bases from J, the junction contained 9 bases not matched to a gene. CDR3 length: 17 residues. The germline CDR1 and CDR2 sequences are LGHDT and YNNKEL (reference sequence).

The chain combines TRBV2 with TRBJ2-1, with 7 bases aligning to TRBD2. Losses at the gene ends were 3 bases for V and 7 bases for J; bases not matched to a gene: 0. The length of the CDR3 is 12 residues. Germline V gene data show CDR1 as SNHLY and CDR2 as FYNNEI. The CDR3 sequence is CASSEGGNEQFF. DNA for the CDR3: TGTGCCAGCAGTGAGGGGGGGAATGAGCAGTTCTTC.

This sequence joins TRBV19 and TRBJ1-1; no firm D call. Trimming took off 7 bases at V and 1 base at J, with 13 bases between the two ends. Germline V gives CDR1 LNHDA, CDR2 SQIVND (reference sequence). This CDR3 region has 14 residues. The CDR3 sequence is CASTLRVENTEAFF. The DNA for the CDR3 is TGTGCCAGTACCCTGAGGGTGGAGAACACTGAAGCTTTCTTT.

V is TRBV5-1 and J is TRBJ1-1; D ambiguous. Germline loops: CDR1 SGHRS, CDR2 YFSETQ. V was trimmed by 0 bases and J by 10 bases, leaving 16 bases between them. This CDR3 is built from 14 residues. The CDR3 sequence is CASSLGAREERAFF. DNA of the CDR3: TGCGCCAGCAGCTTGGGGGCGAGGGAGGAACGAGCTTTCTTT. Based on the CDR3 plus reference TRBV5-1 and TRBJ1-1, the full variable domain is KAGVTQTPRYLIKTRGQQVTLSCSPISGHRSVSWYQQTPGQGLQFLFEYFSETQRNKGNFPGRFSGRQFSNSRSEMNVSTLELGDSALYLCASSLGAREERAFFGQGTRLTVV.

The chain joins TRBV5-4 to TRBJ2-7; D gene ambiguous. The CDR3 spans 13 residues. Trimming left V 0 bases short and J 4 bases short, with 8 bases between. Germline CDR1 and CDR2: SGHNT and YYREEE (reference sequence). DNA of the CDR3: TGTGCCAGCAGCTTGGATGGGCCGTACGAGCAGTACTTC. Amino acid sequence: CASSLDGPYEQYF.

V is TRBV4-1 and J is TRBJ2-7; 8 bases map to TRBD2. The CDR3 length is 16 residues. The V gene end was trimmed by 0 bases and the J gene end by 3 bases; junction bases not matched to a gene: 7. CDR1 and CDR2 (germline): MGHRA, YSYEKL. CDR3 DNA: TGCGCCAGCAGCCAAGAGAGCCAGCGGGGGTTCTACGAGCAGTACTTC. This sequence encodes CASSQESQRGFYEQYF.

The gene calls are TRBV7-9 and TRBJ2-1, with TRBD2 matching over 8 bases. Germline V gene sequence: CDR1 SEHNR, CDR2 FQNEAQ (reference sequence). J gave up 0 bases and V 5 bases, and 6 bases lay outside the gene matches. The CDR3 loop spans 16 amino acids. Here the CDR3 DNA reads TGTGCCAGCAGCCCCCGGCGGGGGGCCTCCTACAATGAGCAGTTCTTC. Residues: CASSPRRGASYNEQFF. Variable domain in full (rest from reference TRBV7-9 and TRBJ2-1): DTGVSQNPRHKITKRGQNVTFRCDPISEHNRLYWYRQTLGQGPEFLTYFQNEAQLEKSRLLSDRFSAERPKGSFSTLEIQRTEQGDSAMYLCASSPRRGASYNEQFFGPGTRLTVL.

The V and J genes are TRBV3-1 (or the pseudogene TRBV3-2) and TRBJ1-5; TRBD1 aligns across 9 bases. This CDR3 is built from 13 residues. J gave up 9 bases and V 4 bases, and 4 bases lay outside the gene matches. From germline, CDR1 is LGHDT and CDR2 YNNKEL (reference sequence). CDR3 loop: CASSRQGGGPQHF. For the CDR3, the DNA is TGTGCCAGCAGCCGACAGGGGGGCGGGCCCCAGCATTTT.